The rows below give T cell receptor beta chains drawn from one sample of a study of blood T cell repertoires in COVID-19. Using immunoSEQ multiplex PCR, the repertoire was profiled, and TCRdb retains in-frame clones only, with some absent. The table has more than 85,000 clones, around 80% seen once. Sequences were obtained from peripheral blood. These receptors all stem from a human donor in a cohort sampled during active or convalescent COVID-19. Each CDR3 is given with its conserved first and last residue. A D gene is named only where the DNA matches it firmly.

j_gene	v_gene	len	d_gene	CDR3aa
TRBJ2-2	TRBV7-2	19	TRBD2	CASSFSRLSAGGRTGELFF
TRBJ2-1	TRBV12-5	17	TRBD2	CASGFAPKAGGPNEQFF
TRBJ1-5	TRBV20-1	15	NA	CSASGQGRVNQPQHF
TRBJ2-3	TRBV5-6	14	TRBD2	CASSLAGGADTQYF
TRBJ2-3	TRBV13	16	TRBD2	CASSITSGGRQDTQYF
TRBJ1-1	TRBV19	12	NA	CASSNMNTEAFF
TRBJ2-1	TRBV6-2/TRBV6-3	15	NA	CASSYGTLGGDEQFF
TRBJ1-1	TRBV6-2/TRBV6-3	16	TRBD1	CASSYSGTGGWTEAFF
TRBJ2-5	TRBV11-2	11	NA	CASSWRQTQYF
TRBJ2-7	TRBV7-2	18	TRBD2	CASSLLTLAGRGSYEQYF
TRBJ1-2	TRBV11-2	13	NA	CASSQHLDYGYTF
TRBJ1-6	TRBV7-8	12	TRBD1	CASSPDRVSLHF
TRBJ1-1	TRBV7-8	14	NA	CASTPEALNTEAFF
TRBJ1-6	TRBV11-2	14	NA	CASSNQLQGSPLHF
TRBJ1-6	TRBV19	16	TRBD1	CASSRQGASYNSPLHF
TRBJ2-7	TRBV5-1	13	TRBD1	CASKYTGDNEQYF
TRBJ2-7	TRBV18	12	NA	CASSPPSYEQYF
TRBJ1-5	TRBV7-8	14	NA	CASSSGVPQIPQHF
TRBJ2-3	TRBV5-1	14	NA	CASSFYRGTDTQYF
TRBJ2-3	TRBV27	15	TRBD1	CASRKDRVNMDTQYF
TRBJ1-4	TRBV7-9	12	TRBD1	CASRTGQEKLFF
TRBJ2-1	TRBV7-2	17	TRBD2	CASSLDPGLAGAGEQFF
TRBJ2-7	TRBV6-6	15	NA	CASSYPTGQIYEQYF
TRBJ2-1	TRBV7-8	15	TRBD2	CASSLSGGAPNEQFF
TRBJ2-3	TRBV7-3	16	NA	CASSLTWAQSTDTQYF
TRBJ1-1	TRBV29-1	13	TRBD1	CSVGDSLNTEAFF
TRBJ2-4	TRBV19	16	TRBD2	CASSTRDGLAQNIQYF
TRBJ2-7	TRBV12-3/TRBV12-4	12	NA	CASRYWSGEQYF
TRBJ2-3	TRBV27	18	TRBD2	CASSKGTSGRTRTDTQYF
TRBJ1-1	TRBV7-9	14	NA	CASRFGLMNTEAFF
TRBJ2-5	TRBV6-6	14	TRBD2	CASRRLATQETQYF
TRBJ2-2	TRBV5-1	15	NA	CASSLVWGDTGELFF
TRBJ1-6	TRBV5-1	14	TRBD1	CASSSGTGPSPLHF
TRBJ1-1	TRBV28	12	NA	CASTTRGSEAFF
TRBJ1-5	TRBV5-1	15	TRBD1	CASSLKGAFNQPQHF
TRBJ2-5	TRBV5-4	16	NA	CASSLNGGLPWETQYF
TRBJ1-5	TRBV4-3	15	TRBD1	CASSQDGQGNQPQHF